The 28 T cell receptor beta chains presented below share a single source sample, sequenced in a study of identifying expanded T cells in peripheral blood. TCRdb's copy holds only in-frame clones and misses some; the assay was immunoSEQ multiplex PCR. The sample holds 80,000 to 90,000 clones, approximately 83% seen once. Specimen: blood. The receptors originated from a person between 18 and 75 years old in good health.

The CDR3 nucleotides are TGTGCCAGCAGCTTAGTACAGGGAGCCAAAAACATTCAGTACTTC. Amino acids: CASSLVQGAKNIQYF. V and J are TRBV11-2 and TRBJ2-4, with TRBD1 as a possible D gene (6 bases). V lost 1 base, J lost 0 bases, and 7 bases lay in between. CDR1 is SGHAT and CDR2 is FQNNGV in the germline V gene. The CDR3 spans 15 residues.

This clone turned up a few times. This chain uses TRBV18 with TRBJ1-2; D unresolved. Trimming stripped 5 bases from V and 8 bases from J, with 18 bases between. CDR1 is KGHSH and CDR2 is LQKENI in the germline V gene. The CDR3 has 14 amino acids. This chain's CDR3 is CASSYSRENRGYTF. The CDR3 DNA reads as TGTGCCAGCTCATACTCCCGGGAGAATAGGGGCTACACCTTC. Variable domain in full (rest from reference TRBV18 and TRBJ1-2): NAGVMQNPRHLVRRRGQEARLRCSPMKGHSHVYWYRQLPEEGLKFMVYLQKENIIDESGMPKERFSAEFPKEGPSILRIQQVVRGDSAAYFCASSYSRENRGYTFGSGTRLTVV.

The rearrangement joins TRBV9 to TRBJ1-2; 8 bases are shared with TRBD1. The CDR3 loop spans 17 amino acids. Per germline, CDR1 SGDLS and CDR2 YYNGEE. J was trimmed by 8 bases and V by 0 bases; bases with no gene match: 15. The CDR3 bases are TGTGCCAGCAGCGTAGGGGGGACAGGCCTTATCTCAGGCGGCTACACCTTC. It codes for CASSVGGTGLISGGYTF.

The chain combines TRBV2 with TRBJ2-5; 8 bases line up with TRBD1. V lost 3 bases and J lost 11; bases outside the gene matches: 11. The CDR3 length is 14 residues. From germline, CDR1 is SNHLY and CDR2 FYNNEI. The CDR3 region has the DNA TGTGCCAGCAGTGACACATACGGGACAGGCCCGCAGTACTTC. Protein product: CASSDTYGTGPQYF.

CDR3 sequence reads: CASRLTGGPYNEQFF. The DNA of the CDR3 is TGTGCCAGCAGACTAACAGGGGGCCCCTACAATGAGCAGTTCTTC. J is TRBJ2-1 and V is TRBV25-1; 9 bases line up with TRBD1. V dropped 6 bases and J dropped 2; count of bases not matched to a gene: 5. The CDR3 covers 15 residues. CDR1 is MGHDK, CDR2 SYGVNS, per germline.

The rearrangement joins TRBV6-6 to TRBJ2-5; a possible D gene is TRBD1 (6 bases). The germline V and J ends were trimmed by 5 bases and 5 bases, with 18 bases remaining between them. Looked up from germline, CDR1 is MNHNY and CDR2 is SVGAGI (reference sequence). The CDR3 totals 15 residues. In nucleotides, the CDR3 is TGTGCCAGCAGTAAGACAGGAATCGTGGGGGAGACCCAGTACTTC. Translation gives CASSKTGIVGETQYF.

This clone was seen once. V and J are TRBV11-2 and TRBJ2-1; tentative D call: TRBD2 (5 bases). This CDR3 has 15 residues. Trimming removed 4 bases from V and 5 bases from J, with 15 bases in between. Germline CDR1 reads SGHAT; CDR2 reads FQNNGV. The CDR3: CASSYTPGKNNEQFF. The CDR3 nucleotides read TGTGCCAGCAGCTATACCCCGGGGAAGAACAATGAGCAGTTCTTC.

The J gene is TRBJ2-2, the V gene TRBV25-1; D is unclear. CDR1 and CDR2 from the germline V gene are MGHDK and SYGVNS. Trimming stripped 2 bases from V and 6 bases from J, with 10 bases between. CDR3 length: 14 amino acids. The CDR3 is CASSETAFPGELFF. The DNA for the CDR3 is TGTGCCAGCAGTGAAACCGCATTCCCCGGGGAGCTGTTTTTT.

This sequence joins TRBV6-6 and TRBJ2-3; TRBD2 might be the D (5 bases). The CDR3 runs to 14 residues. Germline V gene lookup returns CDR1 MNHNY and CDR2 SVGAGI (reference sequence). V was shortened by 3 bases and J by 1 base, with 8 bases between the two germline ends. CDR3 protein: CASSYGSGTDTQYF. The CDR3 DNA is TGTGCCAGCAGTTATGGTAGCGGCACAGATACGCAGTATTTT.

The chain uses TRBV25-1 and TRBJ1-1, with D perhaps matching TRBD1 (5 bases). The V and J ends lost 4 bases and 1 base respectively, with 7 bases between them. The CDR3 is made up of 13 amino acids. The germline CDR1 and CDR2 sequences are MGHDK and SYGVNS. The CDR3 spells CASSGDRNTEAFF. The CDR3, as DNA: TGTGCCAGCAGTGGGGACCGGAACACTGAAGCTTTCTTT.

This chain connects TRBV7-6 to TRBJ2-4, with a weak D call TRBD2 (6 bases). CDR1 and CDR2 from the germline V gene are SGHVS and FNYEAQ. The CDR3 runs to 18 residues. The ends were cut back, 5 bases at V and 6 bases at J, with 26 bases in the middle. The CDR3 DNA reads TGTGCCAGCAGCCCGCACGCGGGGCAGGGAGCGGTTACAAACATTCAGTACTTC. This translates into CASSPHAGQGAVTNIQYF.

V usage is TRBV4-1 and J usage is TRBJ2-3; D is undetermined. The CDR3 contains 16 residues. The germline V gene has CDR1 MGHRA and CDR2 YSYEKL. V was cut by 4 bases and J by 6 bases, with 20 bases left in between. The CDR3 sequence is CASSRETQARYDTQYF. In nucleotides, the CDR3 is TGCGCCAGCAGCCGAGAAACCCAAGCTCGGTACGATACGCAGTATTTT.

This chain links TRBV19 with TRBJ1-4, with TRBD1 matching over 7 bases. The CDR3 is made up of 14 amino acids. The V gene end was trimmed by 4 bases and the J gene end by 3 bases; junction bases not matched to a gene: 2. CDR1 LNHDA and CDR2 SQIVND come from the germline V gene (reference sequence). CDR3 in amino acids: CASSRGTANEKLFF. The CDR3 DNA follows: TGTGCCAGTAGTAGAGGGACAGCTAATGAAAAACTGTTTTTT.

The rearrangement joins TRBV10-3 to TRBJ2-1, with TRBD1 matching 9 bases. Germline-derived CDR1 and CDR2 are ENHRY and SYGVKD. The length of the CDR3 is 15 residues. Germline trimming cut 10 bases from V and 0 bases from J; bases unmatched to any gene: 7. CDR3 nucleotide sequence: TGTGCCACCCGGGACAGGGAGAGCTCCTACAATGAGCAGTTCTTC. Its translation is CATRDRESSYNEQFF.

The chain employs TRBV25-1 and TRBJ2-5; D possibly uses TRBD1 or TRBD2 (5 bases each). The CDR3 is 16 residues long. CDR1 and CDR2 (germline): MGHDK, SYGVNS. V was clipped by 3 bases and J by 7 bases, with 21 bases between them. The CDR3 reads CASSDPERVHGGTQYF. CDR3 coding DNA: TGTGCCAGCAGTGACCCGGAGAGGGTCCATGGGGGGACCCAGTACTTC.

CDR3 amino acids: CASSPRGQGYEQYF. The CDR3 DNA is TGTGCCAGCAGCCCAAGGGGCCAGGGCTACGAGCAGTACTTC. The chain joins TRBV7-9 to TRBJ2-7, with D possibly matching TRBD1 (5 bases). CDR1 SEHNR and CDR2 FQNEAQ come from the germline V gene (reference sequence). The CDR3 has 14 amino acids. The V end lost 5 bases, the J end lost 3 bases, and 14 bases lay between the germline ends.

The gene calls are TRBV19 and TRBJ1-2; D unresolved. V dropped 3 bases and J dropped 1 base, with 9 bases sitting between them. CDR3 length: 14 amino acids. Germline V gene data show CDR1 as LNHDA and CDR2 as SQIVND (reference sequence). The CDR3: CASSIGGDNYGYTF. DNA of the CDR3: TGTGCCAGTAGTATTGGTGGGGATAACTATGGCTACACCTTC.

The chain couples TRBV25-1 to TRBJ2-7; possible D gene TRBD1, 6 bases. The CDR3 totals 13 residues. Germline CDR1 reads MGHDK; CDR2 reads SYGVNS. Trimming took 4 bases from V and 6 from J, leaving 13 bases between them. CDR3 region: CASSGGWGREQYF. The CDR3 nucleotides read TGTGCCAGCAGTGGCGGTTGGGGGCGCGAGCAGTACTTC.

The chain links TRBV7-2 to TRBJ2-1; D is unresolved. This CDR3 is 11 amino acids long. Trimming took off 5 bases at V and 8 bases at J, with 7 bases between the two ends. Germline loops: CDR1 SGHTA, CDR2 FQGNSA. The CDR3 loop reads CASSQQHEQFF. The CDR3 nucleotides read TGTGCCAGCAGCCAGCAGCATGAGCAGTTCTTC.

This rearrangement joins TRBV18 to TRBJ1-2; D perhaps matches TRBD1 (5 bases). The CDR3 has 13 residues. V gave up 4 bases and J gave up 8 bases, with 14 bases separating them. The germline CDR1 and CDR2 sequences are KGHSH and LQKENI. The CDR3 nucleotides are TGTGCCAGCTCACTCCAGGGCAATGGCGGCTACACCTTC. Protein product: CASSLQGNGGYTF.

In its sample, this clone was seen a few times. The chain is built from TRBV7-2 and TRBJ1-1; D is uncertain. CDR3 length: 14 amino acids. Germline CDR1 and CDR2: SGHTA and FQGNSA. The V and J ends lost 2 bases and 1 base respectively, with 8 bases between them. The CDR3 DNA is TGTGCCAGCAGCTTACGGCGGGGGAACACTGAAGCTTTCTTT. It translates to CASSLRRGNTEAFF.

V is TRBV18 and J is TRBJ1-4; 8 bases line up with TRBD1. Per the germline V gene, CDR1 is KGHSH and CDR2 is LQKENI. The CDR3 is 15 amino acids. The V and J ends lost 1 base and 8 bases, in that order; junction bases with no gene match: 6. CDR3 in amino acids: CASSPRGQVDEKLFF. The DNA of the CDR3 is TGTGCCAGCTCACCACGGGGACAGGTGGACGAAAAACTGTTTTTT.

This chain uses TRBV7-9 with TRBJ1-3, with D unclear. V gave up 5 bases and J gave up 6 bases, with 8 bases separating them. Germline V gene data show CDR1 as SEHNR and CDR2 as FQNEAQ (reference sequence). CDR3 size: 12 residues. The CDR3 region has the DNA TGTGCCAGCAGCCGGGATCAAAACACCATATATTTT. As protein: CASSRDQNTIYF.

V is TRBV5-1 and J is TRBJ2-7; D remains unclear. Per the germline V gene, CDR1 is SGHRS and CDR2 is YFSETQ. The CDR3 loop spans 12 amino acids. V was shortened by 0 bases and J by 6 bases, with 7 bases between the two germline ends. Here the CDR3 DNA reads TGCGCCAGCAGCTTGGTGGGTGGCGAGCAGTACTTC. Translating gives CASSLVGGEQYF. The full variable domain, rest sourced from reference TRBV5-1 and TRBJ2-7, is KAGVTQTPRYLIKTRGQQVTLSCSPISGHRSVSWYQQTPGQGLQFLFEYFSETQRNKGNFPGRFSGRQFSNSRSEMNVSTLELGDSALYLCASSLVGGEQYFGPGTRLTVT.

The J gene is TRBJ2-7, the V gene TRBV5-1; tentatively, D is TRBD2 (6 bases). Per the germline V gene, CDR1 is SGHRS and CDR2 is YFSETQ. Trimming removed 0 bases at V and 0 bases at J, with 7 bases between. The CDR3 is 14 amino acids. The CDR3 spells CASSLERASYEQYF. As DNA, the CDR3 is TGCGCCAGCAGCTTGGAGCGGGCCTCCTACGAGCAGTACTTC.

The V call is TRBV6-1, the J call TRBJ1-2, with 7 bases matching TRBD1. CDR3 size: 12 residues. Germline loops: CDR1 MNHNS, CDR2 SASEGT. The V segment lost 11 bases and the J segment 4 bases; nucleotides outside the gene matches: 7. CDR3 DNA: TGTGCCCCTCAGGGGGAGAGCTATGGCTACACCTTC. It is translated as CAPQGESYGYTF.

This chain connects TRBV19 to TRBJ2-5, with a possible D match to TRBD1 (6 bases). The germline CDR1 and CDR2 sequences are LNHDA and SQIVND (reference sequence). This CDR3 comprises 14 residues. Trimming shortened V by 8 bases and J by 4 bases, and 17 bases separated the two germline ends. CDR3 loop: CASQETGGGETQYF. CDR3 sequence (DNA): TGTGCCAGTCAGGAGACAGGCGGCGGAGAGACCCAGTACTTC.

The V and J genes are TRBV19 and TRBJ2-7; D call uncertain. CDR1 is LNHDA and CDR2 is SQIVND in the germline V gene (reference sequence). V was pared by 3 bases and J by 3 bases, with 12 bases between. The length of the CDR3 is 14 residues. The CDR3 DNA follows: TGTGCCAGTAGTATGGGCAGCGCTGACTACGAGCAGTACTTC. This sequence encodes CASSMGSADYEQYF.